These T cell receptor beta chains were read from a single sample in a study of blood T cell repertoires in COVID-19. Measured with immunoSEQ multiplex PCR; TCRdb has only the in-frame clones, and not every one. The table lists about 200,000 clones, more than 75% of them singletons. Sequenced sample: peripheral blood. The receptors were sampled from a human donor in a cohort sampled during active COVID-19. CDR3s include the opening cysteine and the closing phenylalanine or tryptophan. The D gene is left open where the match is weak. Clone size is not always given. Where it is, it says once, few, many or a class for expanded clones.

size	D	J	V	DNA	CDR3
NA	NA	TRBJ1-1	TRBV2	TGTGCCAGCAGTGTTGAGACAGCTATGAACACTGAAGCTTTCTTT	CASSVETAMNTEAFF
NA	TRBD2	TRBJ2-1	TRBV20-1	TGCAGTGCTAGTCGAGCTAGCGGGCCCCGGGGGGGTGAGCAGTTCTTC	CSASRASGPRGGEQFF
few	NA	TRBJ1-2	TRBV19	TGTGCCAGTAGTATTAGCCGGATGGACTATGGCTACACCTTC	CASSISRMDYGYTF
NA	TRBD1	TRBJ1-2	TRBV19	TGTGCCAGTAGTATCTCGACAGGGGGCTATGGCTACACCTTC	CASSISTGGYGYTF
NA	TRBD1	TRBJ1-2	TRBV9	TGTGCCAGCAGCACTCGGGACAGTTATCATGGCTACACCTTC	CASSTRDSYHGYTF
NA	NA	TRBJ2-2	TRBV5-3	TGTGCCAGAAGCTTACAGGTGAACACCGGGGAGCTGTTTTTT	CARSLQVNTGELFF
NA	TRBD1	TRBJ2-2	TRBV6-6	TGTGCCAGCAGTACAGGGGCTAATGGGGCCGGGGAGCTGTTTTTT	CASSTGANGAGELFF
few	NA	TRBJ2-1	TRBV29-1	TGCAGCGTTCTACAGCCGAACAATGAGCAGTTCTTC	CSVLQPNNEQFF
NA	NA	TRBJ2-2	TRBV7-2	TGTGCCAGCAGCTTAAGGACTCAGTACACCGGGGAGCTGTTTTTT	CASSLRTQYTGELFF
NA	TRBD2	TRBJ2-1	TRBV7-2	TGTGCCAGCAGGACCCTGACGACTAGCCGCAATGAGCAGTTCTTC	CASRTLTTSRNEQFF
NA	NA	TRBJ2-2	TRBV13	TGTGCCAGCAGCCTGGACAGTACCGGGGAGCTGTTTTTT	CASSLDSTGELFF
NA	TRBD1	TRBJ2-5	TRBV7-6	TGTGCCAGCAGCGTCACCGGGACAGCTCAAGAGACCCAGTACTTC	CASSVTGTAQETQYF
NA	NA	TRBJ2-7	TRBV4-1	TGCGCCAGCAGCCCCAGGGCAGGGGATATTTACGAGCAGTACTTC	CASSPRAGDIYEQYF
few	NA	TRBJ2-2	TRBV9	TGTGCCAGCAGCGTAGAGGGGGCTAGCGCCGCCGGGGAGCTGTTTTTT	CASSVEGASAAGELFF
NA	NA	TRBJ2-3	TRBV7-8	TGTGCCAGCAGCTTAGAGGGGCGTGATACGCAGTATTTT	CASSLEGRDTQYF
few	TRBD2	TRBJ2-5	TRBV5-4	TGTGCCAGCATCCCCCAAGCGGGAGGCCTGACAGAGACCCAGTACTTC	CASIPQAGGLTETQYF
NA	TRBD1	TRBJ2-1	TRBV10-3	TGTGCCATCAGTGACCAAGACAGGGGGCATGAGCAGTTCTTC	CAISDQDRGHEQFF
NA	TRBD1	TRBJ2-7	TRBV7-2	TGTGCCAGCAGCAGGGGGCCCTCCTACGAGCAGTACTTC	CASSRGPSYEQYF
once	NA	TRBJ1-2	TRBV5-6	TGTGCCAGCAGCTGGACCGGGACTAACTATGGCTACACCTTC	CASSWTGTNYGYTF
NA	NA	TRBJ1-5	TRBV20-1	TGCAGTGCTATCGGGACTCGGCCCCAGCATTTT	CSAIGTRPQHF
NA	TRBD1	TRBJ1-1	TRBV7-2	TGTGCCAGCAGCCTACGACAGGGTATGAACACTGAAGCTTTCTTT	CASSLRQGMNTEAFF
NA	NA	TRBJ2-1	TRBV28	TGTGCCAGCAGTTTATCAGACAGTTTCAATGAGCAGTTCTTC	CASSLSDSFNEQFF